The 18 T cell receptor beta chains in this list originate from one sample, sequenced in a study of molecular identifiers for immune sequencing clone quantification. MiXCR was run by TCRdb on the PCR reads, yielding one entry per CDR3 protein. The sample gives hundreds of thousands of distinct CDR3 sequences, 25% of which show up once; about 0.81% is in the top ten. Specimen: naive CD8+ T cells from blood, with Jurkat cell RNA spiked in. The subset was: FACS-sorted CD8+CD4-CCR7+CD45RA+ naive T cells. Source of these receptors: a human donor in good health. Some libraries in this study had Jurkat cell RNA spiked in.

For this clonotype: The conserved final phenylalanine or tryptophan is absent from the CDR3, which likely points to a read error. The CDR3 DNA is TGTGCCGTCCTCGTTCGCACAGATACGCAGTATTTA. Translating it yields CAVLVRTDTQYL. This rearrangement joins TRBV30 to TRBJ2-3; no firm D call. The germline V gene has CDR1 GTSNPN and CDR2 SVGIG (reference sequence). The V end was cut by 8 bases, the J end by 1 base, with 10 bases between. CDR3 length equals 12 residues.

This clonotype was counted a few times. The V gene is TRBV20-1, the J gene TRBJ2-7; D may match TRBD1 or TRBD2 (5 bases each). This CDR3 is 13 amino acids long. Trimming shortened V by 3 bases and J by 4 bases, and 13 bases separated the two germline ends. The V gene's germline CDR1 is DFQATT and CDR2 SNEGSKA (reference sequence). The CDR3 bases are TGCAGTGCTAGTCCCCCCGGGGCATACGAGCAGTACTTC. Amino acids: CSASPPGAYEQYF.

This clonotype was observed many times. The chain has TRBV29-1 and TRBJ2-7, with TRBD1 identical over 9 bases. J lost 2 bases, V lost 5 bases, and 4 bases had no gene match. Germline loops: CDR1 SQVTM, CDR2 ANQGSEA. This CDR3 has 13 residues. The CDR3 nucleotides read TGCAGCGTTCCGGGACAGGGAACCTACGAGCAGTACTTC. It is translated as CSVPGQGTYEQYF.

This clonotype was counted between two and nine times. A junction end diverges from the germline sequence, so it may reflect a read error. The chain is built from TRBV4-1 and TRBJ1-5; D not certain. Germline V gene sequence: CDR1 MGHRA, CDR2 YSYEKL. There are 13 residues in the CDR3. CDR3 sequence (DNA): TGCGCCAGCAGCCAAGATTCCGATCAACCCCAGCATTTT. As protein: CASSQDSDQPQHF.

This clonotype was detected only a few times. This chain joins TRBV6-5 and TRBJ2-2; perhaps D is TRBD1 or TRBD2 (5 bases each). Trimming stripped 5 bases from V and 7 bases from J, with 20 bases between. This CDR3 is built from 16 residues. CDR1 and CDR2 (germline): MNHEY, SVGAGI. The CDR3 sequence: CASSPDRSEGSGELFF. In nucleotides, the CDR3 is TGTGCCAGCAGTCCCGACAGATCCGAGGGCAGCGGGGAGCTGTTTTTT.

This clonotype was counted a few times. The V gene is TRBV20-1, the J gene TRBJ2-7, with D perhaps given as TRBD1 or TRBD2 (5 bases each). Per germline, CDR1 DFQATT and CDR2 SNEGSKA (reference sequence). V was cut by 3 bases and J by 0 bases, with 15 bases left in between. The CDR3 has 15 amino acids. CDR3 sequence (DNA): TGCAGTGCTAGTAGTGGACCGAGGGGCTCCTACGAGCAGTACTTC. As protein: CSASSGPRGSYEQYF.

For this clonotype: A read error may be the cause here, since a much bigger clone is one base away. The J gene is TRBJ2-3, the V gene TRBV7-9; D may be TRBD2 (6 bases). The CDR3 length is 17 residues. The V gene's germline CDR1 is SEHNR and CDR2 FQNEAQ (reference sequence). Trimming took 4 bases from V and 2 from J, leaving 19 bases between them. The CDR3 nucleotides are TGTGCCAGCAGCTCCCCCTGGGCTAGCGCTAACACAGATACGCAGTATTTT. Amino acid sequence: CASSSPWASANTDTQYF.

This clonotype was recorded at least ten times. This rearrangement joins TRBV6-1 to TRBJ1-1; tentative D call: TRBD1 (5 bases). Trimming took off 6 bases at V and 5 bases at J, with 22 bases between the two ends. In germline, CDR1 is MNHNS, CDR2 SASEGT. The CDR3 sequence is 16 residues long. CDR3 sequence (DNA): TGTGCCAGCAGGGCCCCCGGGACGGCCGAACTGACTGAAGCTTTCTTT. Its translation: CASRAPGTAELTEAFF.

The chain has TRBV20-1 and TRBJ2-5; D remains ambiguous. Germline V gene lookup returns CDR1 DFQATT and CDR2 SNEGSKA (reference sequence). V was clipped by 0 bases and J by 0 bases, with 20 bases between them. This CDR3 is 18 amino acids long. CDR3: CSARDRGLYRMYQETQYF. CDR3 bases: TGCAGTGCTAGAGATCGCGGTTTGTATCGTATGTACCAAGAGACCCAGTACTTC.

The CDR3 region has the DNA TGTGCCAGTAGCCCAAATTGGGGGACCCACACTGAAGCTTTCTTT. Its translation is CASSPNWGTHTEAFF. The V gene is TRBV19, the J gene TRBJ1-1; maybe TRBD1 (5 bases). The CDR3 contains 15 residues. Germline assignment: CDR1 LNHDA and CDR2 SQIVND (reference sequence). Between the trimmed V and J ends, which lost 6 bases and 3 bases, there was a span of 17 bases.

V gene TRBV19 combines with J gene TRBJ2-1; 8 bases map to TRBD2. Germline values: CDR1 LNHDA, CDR2 SQIVND (reference sequence). J was trimmed by 8 bases and V by 4 bases; bases with no gene match: 4. The CDR3 runs 13 residues. For the CDR3, the DNA is TGTGCCAGTAGTAGGACTAGCATTTATGAGCAGTTCTTC. Amino acid sequence: CASSRTSIYEQFF.

The chain joins TRBV27 to TRBJ2-1; D might be TRBD1 or TRBD2, each matching 5 bases. CDR3 length: 14 residues. The V gene's germline CDR1 is MNHEY and CDR2 SMNVEV (reference sequence). The V end lost 7 bases, the J end lost 5 bases, and 15 bases lay between the germline ends. CDR3 nucleotides: TGTGCCAGCAAATGGGGGACCCCCCACAATGAGCAGTTCTTC. Amino acids: CASKWGTPHNEQFF.

The chain has TRBV19 and TRBJ2-7, with D perhaps matching TRBD1 (6 bases). The V and J ends lost 4 bases and 4 bases respectively, with 17 bases between them. The V gene's germline CDR1 is LNHDA and CDR2 SQIVND (reference sequence). The length of the CDR3 is 15 residues. For the CDR3, the DNA is TGTGCCAGTAGTACGGGACACGAGACCATTTACGAGCAGTACTTC. It is translated as CASSTGHETIYEQYF.

Remarks on this clonotype: A read error may produce the germline difference seen at one junction end. The chain recombines TRBV4-3 with TRBJ2-7, with 9 bases fitting TRBD1. Germline lookup yields CDR1 LGHNA and CDR2 YSLEER. CDR3 length: 15 residues. The CDR3 is CASNQGQGSSYEQYF. In nucleotides, the CDR3 is TGCGCCAGCAACCAAGGACAGGGGTCATCCTACGAGCAGTACTTC.

This clonotype was seen many times. V and J are TRBV6-5 and TRBJ2-3; the D gene could be TRBD1 or TRBD2 (5 bases each). The germline V gene has CDR1 MNHEY and CDR2 SVGAGI. The CDR3 length is 15 residues. Trimming took off 5 bases at V and 6 bases at J, with 18 bases between the two ends. CDR3 residues: CASSTRDGERDTQYF. As DNA, the CDR3 is TGTGCCAGCAGTACCCGGGACGGGGAGCGGGATACGCAGTATTTT.

This clonotype was found a few times. Here the CDR3 omits its conserved ending phenylalanine or tryptophan, so a read error is the likely source. The J gene is TRBJ1-1, the V gene TRBV7-6; TRBD1 is a possible D gene (6 bases). The length of the CDR3 is 14 residues. V was trimmed by 4 bases and J by 3 bases, leaving 12 bases between them. Germline CDR1 is SGHVS and CDR2 is FNYEAQ. The CDR3 DNA reads as TGTGCCAGCAGCTACGGACAGATGTACACTGAAGCTTTCTCT. Translation: CASSYGQMYTEAFS.

This clonotype has more than one count but fewer than ten. CDR3: CASSLADRANTEAFF. CDR3 nucleotide sequence: TGTGCCAGCAGCTTGGCCGACAGAGCGAACACTGAAGCTTTCTTT. The rearrangement links TRBV5-6 to TRBJ1-1; TRBD1 is a possible D gene (5 bases). V shed 0 bases and J shed 1 base, with 10 bases lying between them. This CDR3 is built from 15 residues. The V gene's germline CDR1 is SGHDT and CDR2 YYEEEE.

This clonotype was recorded many times. The J gene is TRBJ2-2, the V gene TRBV7-9; 9 bases align to TRBD2. Trimming removed 4 bases from V and 0 bases from J; junction bases left unmatched: 0. The germline V gene has CDR1 SEHNR and CDR2 FQNEAQ (reference sequence). This CDR3 spans 15 amino acids. CDR3 bases: TGTGCCAGCAGCTCTAGCGGGGCGAACACCGGGGAGCTGTTTTTT. As protein: CASSSSGANTGELFF.